Below are 30 T cell receptor beta chains sequenced from a single sample in a study of beta chain features in type 1 diabetes. Regarding the study as a whole: Within each of all four CD4+ subsets, Type 1 diabetes patients had TCRB CDR3s that were moderately but significantly shorter.

Their recognized antigens are unknown. Expressed TCRB transcripts were sequenced, since all the RNA that had been isolated was reverse transcribed. Repertoires were generated with immunoSEQ multiplex PCR, while TCRdb's copy carries only in-frame clones and drops some. The sample shows roughly 400,000 clones, around 9.6% of them seen only once. The sequenced sample was central memory CD4+ T cells from blood. The receptors stem from a man aged 25 to 45 with type 1 diabetes.

V usage is TRBV7-9 and J usage is TRBJ1-2; perhaps TRBD1 as D (6 bases). V was cut by 5 bases and J by 6 bases, with 16 bases left in between. The CDR3 runs to 14 residues. Germline lookup yields CDR1 SEHNR and CDR2 FQNEAQ (reference sequence). The DNA for the CDR3 is TGTGCCAGCAGCCCCAGGGCAGGGGTCGATGGCTACACCTTC. Amino acids: CASSPRAGVDGYTF.

The V and J genes are TRBV4-3 and TRBJ1-4, with D possibly TRBD1 on 6 matching bases. The CDR3 extends over 15 amino acids. The V end lost 0 bases, the J end lost 4 bases, and 9 bases lay between the germline ends. Germline V gene lookup returns CDR1 LGHNA and CDR2 YSLEER. For the CDR3, the DNA is TGCGCCAGCAGCCAAGAGGGGGGCTTTAATGAAAAACTGTTTTTT. Translating it yields CASSQEGGFNEKLFF.

This clone was counted at least ten times. The chain has TRBV28 and TRBJ2-4, with D possibly being TRBD1 (6 bases). Germline loops: CDR1 MDHEN, CDR2 SYDVKM. This CDR3 region has 14 residues. Trimming stripped 5 bases from V and 5 bases from J, with 13 bases between. CDR3 nucleotide sequence: TGTGCCAGCAGTCCAGGGGTTATCGAAAACATTCAGTACTTC. Translation gives CASSPGVIENIQYF.

This clone was seen many times. This rearrangement joins TRBV2 to TRBJ2-2; TRBD2 matches 7 bases. The CDR3 covers 14 residues. Trimming removed 2 bases from V and 6 bases from J; junction bases left unmatched: 3. Germline V gene lookup returns CDR1 SNHLY and CDR2 FYNNEI. This chain's CDR3 is CASSETSEAGELFF. The CDR3 DNA is TGTGCCAGCAGTGAAACTAGCGAGGCCGGGGAGCTGTTTTTT.

This clone has only a few counts. The V gene is TRBV15, the J gene TRBJ1-1; tentatively, D is TRBD1 (6 bases). V was cut by 0 bases and J by 4 bases, with 15 bases left in between. The CDR3 covers 16 residues. Germline CDR1 is LNHNV and CDR2 is YYDKDF (reference sequence). This CDR3 reads CATSRDLGGEGTEAFF. The CDR3 region has the DNA TGTGCCACCAGCAGAGATCTAGGGGGAGAAGGCACTGAAGCTTTCTTT.

The gene calls are TRBV7-2 and TRBJ1-1; TRBD1 agrees at 9 bases. V was clipped by 5 bases and J by 4 bases; unmatched bases: 8. This CDR3 contains 15 residues. Germline V gives CDR1 SGHTA, CDR2 FQGNSA. CDR3 sequence (DNA): TGTGCCAGCAGCCCCGGGACAGGGTCCGCCACTGAAGCTTTCTTT. Its protein product is CASSPGTGSATEAFF.

The genes are TRBV6-5 and TRBJ2-1, with 10 bases that match TRBD2. Germline V gives CDR1 MNHEY, CDR2 SVGAGI. The CDR3 runs 14 residues. J gave up 15 bases and V 7 bases, and 15 bases lay outside the gene matches. The CDR3 nucleotides are TGTGCCAGCAACATTATGGTCACTAGCGGGAAAACGTTCTTC. Translating it yields CASNIMVTSGKTFF.

There are a few counts of this clone. J is TRBJ1-2 and V is TRBV27; D may be TRBD1 (6 bases). This CDR3 is 14 amino acids long. The ends were cut back, 0 bases at V and 9 bases at J, with 14 bases in the middle. Germline lookup yields CDR1 MNHEY and CDR2 SMNVEV (reference sequence). The CDR3 region has the DNA TGTGCCAGCAGTTTATCTAGGACAGTTTATAGCTACACCTTC. It encodes CASSLSRTVYSYTF.

This clone was picked up a small number of times. V usage is TRBV6-1 and J usage is TRBJ2-4, with D possibly TRBD1 on 5 matching bases. Germline loops: CDR1 MNHNS, CDR2 SASEGT. V lost 0 bases, J lost 7 bases, and 13 bases lay in between. This CDR3 contains 15 residues. CDR3 bases: TGTGCCAGCAGTGAAGCGACTCTCCCAGGGAACATTCAGTACTTC. Amino acids: CASSEATLPGNIQYF.

This clone showed up just a few times. V and J are TRBV6-6 and TRBJ2-7; 8 nucleotides agree with TRBD1. Unmatched junction bases numbered 5, after V lost 5 bases and J lost 2 bases. Germline V gene data show CDR1 as MNHNY and CDR2 as SVGAGI (reference sequence). This CDR3 is 14 amino acids long. This chain's CDR3 is CASSEWTGTYEQYF. For the CDR3, the DNA is TGTGCCAGCAGTGAGTGGACAGGGACCTACGAGCAGTACTTC.

V usage is TRBV2 and J usage is TRBJ1-3, with a weak D call TRBD1 (5 bases). V shed 0 bases and J shed 12 bases, with 12 bases lying between them. CDR3 length: 13 residues. Germline CDR1 SNHLY, CDR2 FYNNEI. The CDR3 sequence is CASSEAQEGDIYF. The CDR3 coding sequence is TGTGCCAGCAGTGAAGCACAGGAGGGAGACATATATTTT. The variable domain in full, completed from reference TRBV2 and TRBJ1-3, reads EPEVTQTPSHQVTQMGQEVILRCVPISNHLYFYWYRQILGQKVEFLVSFYNNEISEKSEIFDDQFSVERPDGSNFTLKIRSTKLEDSAMYFCASSEAQEGDIYFGEGSWLTVV.

This clone was seen more than once but under ten times. The same CDR3 arises from other DNA sequences in this sample as well. The rearrangement joins TRBV7-2 to TRBJ2-1; no clear D. The CDR3 is 15 residues long. Germline lookup yields CDR1 SGHTA and CDR2 FQGNSA. V lost 5 bases and J lost 0, with 11 bases in between. This CDR3 is CASSPRRSSYNEQFF. In nucleotides, the CDR3 is TGTGCCAGCAGCCCTCGGCGTAGCTCCTACAATGAGCAGTTCTTC.

V usage is TRBV5-4 and J usage is TRBJ1-2; 9 bases agree with TRBD1. The ends lost 5 bases at V and 8 bases at J; junction bases unmatched: 7. Germline-derived CDR1 and CDR2 are SGHNT and YYREEE (reference sequence). The CDR3 is 13 amino acids. This CDR3 reads CASSIGTGRGYTF. The CDR3 nucleotides are TGTGCCAGCAGTATCGGGACAGGGAGAGGCTACACCTTC. The full variable domain, with the rest looked up from reference TRBV5-4 and TRBJ1-2, is ETGVTQSPTHLIKTRGQQVTLRCSSQSGHNTVSWYQQALGQGPQFIFQYYREEENGRGNFPPRFSGLQFPNYSSELNVNALELDDSALYLCASSIGTGRGYTFGSGTRLTVV.

This clone was counted only a few times. This chain links TRBV27 with TRBJ1-1; D perhaps matches TRBD1 (5 bases). CDR3 length: 15 residues. Per the germline V gene, CDR1 is MNHEY and CDR2 is SMNVEV (reference sequence). Trimming left V 8 bases short and J 6 bases short, with 22 bases between. In nucleotides, the CDR3 is TGTGCCAGCCGCCAAGCGGGACCGCTGAGGGCTGAAGCTTTCTTT. Amino acid sequence: CASRQAGPLRAEAFF.

The rearrangement uses TRBV7-3 and TRBJ1-5; tentative D call: TRBD1 (6 bases). Trimming took 2 bases from V and 2 from J, leaving 10 bases between them. CDR1 is SGHTA, CDR2 FQGTGA, per germline. This CDR3 comprises 15 residues. CDR3 loop: CASSLVAGGNQPQHF. The CDR3 DNA is TGTGCCAGCAGCTTAGTAGCAGGGGGCAATCAGCCCCAGCATTTT. The full variable domain, with the rest looked up from reference TRBV7-3 and TRBJ1-5, is GAGVSQTPSNKVTEKGKYVELRCDPISGHTALYWYRQSLGQGPEFLIYFQGTGAADDSGLPNDRFFAVRPEGSVSTLKIQRTERGDSAVYLCASSLVAGGNQPQHFGDGTRLSIL.

The chain uses TRBV11-2 and TRBJ1-3; D gene unclear. The germline gives CDR1 SGHAT, CDR2 FQNNGV. The ends were cut back, 0 bases at V and 0 bases at J, with 9 bases in the middle. The CDR3 has 16 residues. The CDR3 here is CASSLDQVRSGNTIYF. The CDR3 DNA sequence: TGTGCCAGCAGCTTAGATCAGGTCCGCTCTGGAAACACCATATATTTT.

In this sample, this clone turned up a few times. This chain connects TRBV27 to TRBJ2-5; maybe TRBD1 (5 bases). The germline V gene has CDR1 MNHEY and CDR2 SMNVEV (reference sequence). V was pared by 5 bases and J by 0 bases, with 7 bases between. The CDR3 runs 13 residues. The CDR3 bases are TGTGCCAGCAGTCGGACACACCAAGAGACCCAGTACTTC. It encodes CASSRTHQETQYF.

There are a few counts of this clone. The chain is built from TRBV5-5 and TRBJ2-7, with TRBD1 as a possible D gene (5 bases). V was clipped by 0 bases and J by 4 bases, with 17 bases between them. The CDR3 is 16 amino acids. Germline CDR1 and CDR2: SGHKS and YYEKEE (reference sequence). The CDR3 DNA reads as TGTGCCAGCAGCTTGGGCGTTACAGTCAAGGGGTACGAGCAGTACTTC. Translated, it gives CASSLGVTVKGYEQYF.

CDR3 nucleotides: TGTGCCAGCAGCCAAGAGACTAGCGCCTCCTACAATGAGCAGTTCTTC. Protein: CASSQETSASYNEQFF. The rearrangement links TRBV4-2 to TRBJ2-1; TRBD2 matches at 8 bases. This CDR3 has 16 amino acids. The V gene end was trimmed by 0 bases and the J gene end by 0 bases; junction bases not matched to a gene: 1. CDR1 and CDR2 (germline): LGHNA, YNFKEQ.

The chain combines TRBV6-6 with TRBJ1-4; D gene uncertain. CDR1 MNHNY and CDR2 SVGAGI come from the germline V gene (reference sequence). V was clipped by 5 bases and J by 10 bases, with 23 bases between them. CDR3 length equals 16 residues. The CDR3 DNA reads TGTGCCAGCAGTACCCCGGGAGCGAGTAATGAAGGAAAACTGTTTTTT. This sequence encodes CASSTPGASNEGKLFF.

This chain links TRBV6-1 with TRBJ1-2; D gene uncertain. V was clipped by 2 bases and J by 1 base, with 14 bases between them. The CDR3 is 16 amino acids. From germline, CDR1 is MNHNS and CDR2 SASEGT. The CDR3 spells CASSEMDPLHNYGYTF. The CDR3 coding sequence is TGTGCCAGCAGTGAAATGGATCCCCTCCATAACTATGGCTACACCTTC.

This clone was picked up a small number of times. This rearrangement joins TRBV5-4 to TRBJ2-5, with D possibly being TRBD1 (6 bases). V was clipped by 3 bases and J by 2 bases, with 11 bases between them. CDR1 SGHNT and CDR2 YYREEE come from the germline V gene (reference sequence). There are 14 residues in the CDR3. The chain's CDR3 is CASSSGQLQETQYF. The CDR3 region has the DNA TGTGCCAGCAGCTCCGGACAGCTACAAGAGACCCAGTACTTC. The full variable domain, with the rest looked up from reference TRBV5-4 and TRBJ2-5, is ETGVTQSPTHLIKTRGQQVTLRCSSQSGHNTVSWYQQALGQGPQFIFQYYREEENGRGNFPPRFSGLQFPNYSSELNVNALELDDSALYLCASSSGQLQETQYFGPGTRLLVL.

For the CDR3, the DNA is TGTGCCAGCAGCTTAGTGGGGGCAGGATCCTACGAGCAGTACTTC. Translation: CASSLVGAGSYEQYF. The chain is built from TRBV7-9 and TRBJ2-7, with D perhaps matching TRBD1 (6 bases). Germline CDR1 reads SEHNR; CDR2 reads FQNEAQ (reference sequence). The CDR3 is made up of 15 amino acids. The V gene lost 1 base and the J gene lost 1 base, with 11 bases spanning the gap.

The V gene is TRBV11-2, the J gene TRBJ2-5; TRBD2 matches at 8 bases. The germline CDR1 and CDR2 sequences are SGHAT and FQNNGV. The ends lost 5 bases at V and 8 bases at J; junction bases unmatched: 13. This CDR3 has 15 amino acids. CDR3 sequence: CASSRGGVSGETQYF. CDR3 sequence (DNA): TGTGCCAGCAGCCGGGGGGGCGTCAGTGGAGAAACCCAGTACTTC.

Concerning this clone: A read error may account for a junction end that differs from germline. The chain couples TRBV6-1 to TRBJ1-2, with 7 bases fitting TRBD1. In germline, CDR1 is MNHNS, CDR2 SASEGT. This CDR3 spans 16 amino acids. CDR3 protein: CAISESRQGGEYGYTF. CDR3 in DNA: TGTGCCATCAGTGAGTCCAGACAGGGAGGAGAGTATGGCTACACCTTC.

The CDR3 DNA follows: TGTGCCAGCAGTGTCGCGGGAAACACAGATACGCAGTATTTT. It specifies CASSVAGNTDTQYF. J is TRBJ2-3 and V is TRBV6-1, with D maybe TRBD2 (6 bases). The V and J ends lost 4 bases and 2 bases respectively, with 10 bases between them. Per germline, CDR1 MNHNS and CDR2 SASEGT. CDR3 length: 14 residues.

The J gene is TRBJ2-4, the V gene TRBV6-5; TRBD1 is a possible D gene (5 bases). The ends were cut back, 6 bases at V and 8 bases at J, with 14 bases in the middle. Germline V lookup: CDR1 MNHEY, CDR2 SVGAGI. The CDR3 runs 13 residues. The CDR3 DNA reads TGTGCCAGCAGCAAAAGGGAAGGGGACATTCAGTACTTC. Protein: CASSKREGDIQYF.

This clone has ten or more counts. The chain links TRBV11-2 to TRBJ2-5; D call uncertain. Germline V gives CDR1 SGHAT, CDR2 FQNNGV. This CDR3 region has 11 residues. V gave up 7 bases and J gave up 5 bases, with 8 bases separating them. The CDR3 DNA sequence: TGTGCCAGCACCCAAGGGGAGACCCAGTACTTC. Translation gives CASTQGETQYF.

This clone was picked up one time. The chain has TRBV5-1 and TRBJ1-1, with 8 positions matching TRBD1. The V gene end was trimmed by 4 bases and the J gene end by 4 bases; junction bases not matched to a gene: 9. The CDR3 runs 15 residues. Germline-derived CDR1 and CDR2 are SGHRS and YFSETQ. The CDR3 is CASSVRQGLGTEAFF. CDR3 nucleotides: TGCGCCAGCAGCGTACGACAGGGGTTGGGCACTGAAGCTTTCTTT.

This clone has more than one count but fewer than ten. The chain joins TRBV7-9 to TRBJ2-5; no clear D gene. The CDR3 contains 13 residues. In germline, CDR1 is SEHNR, CDR2 FQNEAQ (reference sequence). Trimming removed 3 bases from V and 3 bases from J, with 8 bases in between. CDR3 DNA: TGTGCCAGCAGCTTGGATAGGGAAGAGACCCAGTACTTC. Translated, it gives CASSLDREETQYF.